Reported below is one T cell receptor beta chain. This sample was included in a study of blood T cell repertoires in COVID-19. In the study overall: Acute and convalescent COVID-19 specimens originated in the United States, Italy and Spain. Nucleic acid was either cDNA or gDNA, and it came from T cells, B-cell-depleted T cells, or PBMCs.

The CDR3 is 15 amino acids. V lost 3 bases to trimming and J lost 7 bases; unmatched junction nucleotides: 10. The germline gives CDR1 LGHDT, CDR2 YNNKEL (reference sequence). Under the authors' procedure: The authors estimated nucleated cell counts from reference gene primer amplification. Using immunoSEQ multiplex PCR, the repertoire was profiled, and TCRdb retains in-frame clones only, with some absent. Clonal size and the V and J genes are those of that table, whereas D and trimming came from the DNA. Of about 150,000 clones detected, approximately 86% appear once; the ten largest clones hold about 2.5%.

The chain carries TRBV3-1 (or the pseudogene TRBV3-2) and TRBJ1-2; 8 nucleotides match TRBD1. This sequence was found in a woman between 70 and 85 years old with acute or convalescent COVID-19. Sample: peripheral blood. The CDR3 sequence is CASSHNVRDRGGYTF. The CDR3 nucleotides are TGTGCCAGCAGCCATAACGTCCGTGACAGGGGTGGCTACACCTTC.